What follows are 2 T cell receptor beta chains derived from one specimen sequenced in a study of neurological immune-mediated disorders. Each CDR3 protein gets one entry after TCRdb re-called the 5' RACE reads with MiXCR. The data hold 95,000 to 110,000 distinct CDR3 sequences, with roughly a tenth observed a single time. Time point specified: longitudinal time-point 3. Sequenced: PBMCs. The receptors come from a female donor with HTLV-1-associated myelopathy (HAM/TSP).

This clonotype has at least ten counts. This sequence joins TRBV11-3 and TRBJ2-3; D unclear. This CDR3 region has 16 residues. Germline V gene sequence: CDR1 SGHNT, CDR2 YENEEA. V shed 1 base and J shed 0 bases, with 11 bases lying between them. CDR3 in amino acids: CASSLGGGASTDTQYF. DNA of the CDR3: TGTGCCAGCAGCTTAGGTGGCGGTGCTAGCACAGATACGCAGTATTTT.

This clonotype was observed many times. The V and J genes are TRBV9 and TRBJ1-6, with a tentative D call TRBD1 (5 bases). The CDR3 is made up of 14 amino acids. CDR1 is SGDLS and CDR2 is YYNGEE in the germline V gene. V lost 4 bases to trimming and J lost 7 bases, with 12 bases between them. The CDR3 region has the DNA TGTGCCAGCAGCTCCGGGGCCGGAAATTCACCCCTCCACTTT. Protein sequence: CASSSGAGNSPLHF.